This record concerns one TCR beta chain sequence. What it recognizes is unknown. There are 14 residues in the CDR3. Trimming pared 1 base from V and 6 bases from J, leaving 13 bases between. CDR1 and CDR2 from the germline V gene are KGHSH and LQKENI. These data are taken from a study of T cell repertoires in cytomegalovirus infection. Study as a whole: Public TCR beta signatures were indicative of both CMV infection and a matching HLA type.

MiXCR, run by TCRdb on the reads, gives a single entry per CDR3 protein. The table has about 490,000 distinct CDR3 sequences, around 27% seen once. Findings and limits, study-wide: Clonotype analysis showed dominance of the ex vivo response by HLA-C-restricted CMV-specific TCR beta clonotypes.

The chain recombines TRBV18 with TRBJ2-7, with D possibly TRBD2 on 5 matching bases. Sequenced input: PBMCs. The clonotype was recovered from a human donor in good health (CMV status not recorded). Some clones in this sample may be carry-over from other donors' samples. CDR3 nucleotides: TGTGCCAGCTCACCACAGGCTAGCACATCCGAGCAGTACTTC. It is translated as CASSPQASTSEQYF.